This T cell receptor beta chain comes out of a study of blood T cells in healthy people across ages. Findings and limits, study-wide: Researchers deemed the diversity estimates from one million T cells underestimates. The study could not conclusively compare naive and antigen-experienced cells, given its unsorted PBMCs.

Trimming removed 2 bases from V and 4 bases from J; junction bases left unmatched: 6. This CDR3 contains 15 residues. Germline V gene data show CDR1 as SGHRS and CDR2 as YFSETQ. Through a sample-barcoded 5' primer and a J-beta primer mix, a second PCR was run for roughly 6 to 12 cycles. With 12 random nucleotides, a template-switch adaptor tagged each individual cDNA molecule. From the 5' RACE reads, TCRdb called clonotypes with MiXCR, one entry per CDR3 protein. There are 500,000 to 700,000 distinct CDR3 sequences in the sample; under 30% occur only once, and about 15% lies in the top ten. This clonotype was recorded once. As yet, its antigen is unknown.

The rearrangement uses TRBV5-1 and TRBJ2-1; 7 bases map to TRBD1. The receptor's source is a woman older than 75 in good health. Specimen: blood. Here the CDR3 DNA reads TGCGCCAGCAGCTTCGGGGACAGCAATTACAATGAGCAGTTCTTC. This sequence encodes CASSFGDSNYNEQFF.